The clone carrying this TCR beta chain was seen a few times. Its target is unknown. Different DNA sequences within this sample yield the same CDR3. The CDR3 contains 12 residues. Germline CDR1 and CDR2: MDHEN and SYDVKM. Trimming shortened V by 3 bases and J by 8 bases, and 10 bases separated the two germline ends. These data come from a study of somatic mutations in cytotoxic T cells in rheumatoid arthritis. Study-wide context: There were some V beta antibody-stained T-cell populations flow-sorted at nearly 100% purity, and these included V beta1+ cells sequenced for TCRB. Findings and caveats of the study: The study found CD8+ clonality increased with age in rheumatoid arthritis patients, not healthy controls.

Produced via immunoSEQ multiplex PCR; TCRdb's table is partial and in-frame only. The sample contains 9,500 to 15,000 clones, 60% to 80% of which appear only once. The sequence was obtained from a man aged 50 to 60 in good health. The chain has TRBV28 and TRBJ1-2; D call uncertain. The sample consisted of CD8+ T cells sorted from blood. CDR3 amino acids: CASSLGREGYTF. The DNA for the CDR3 is TGTGCCAGCAGTTTGGGGAGGGAGGGCTACACCTTC.